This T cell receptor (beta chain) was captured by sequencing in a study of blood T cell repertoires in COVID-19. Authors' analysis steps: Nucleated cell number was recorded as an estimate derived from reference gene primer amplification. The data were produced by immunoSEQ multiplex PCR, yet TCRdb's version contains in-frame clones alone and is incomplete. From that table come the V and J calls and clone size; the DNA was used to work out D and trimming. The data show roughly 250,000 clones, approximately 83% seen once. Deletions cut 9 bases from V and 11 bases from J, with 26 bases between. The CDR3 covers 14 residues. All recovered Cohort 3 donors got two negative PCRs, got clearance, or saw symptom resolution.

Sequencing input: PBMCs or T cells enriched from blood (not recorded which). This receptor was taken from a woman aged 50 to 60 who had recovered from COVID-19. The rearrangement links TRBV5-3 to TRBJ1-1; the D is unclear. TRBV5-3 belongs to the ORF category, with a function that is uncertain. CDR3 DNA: TGTGCCACCCAAGCCAGGTCTTTGGCCCCGGCCGCTTTCTTT. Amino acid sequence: CATQARSLAPAAFF.